This TCR beta chain was captured in a study of blood T cell repertoires in COVID-19. V was trimmed by 1 base and J by 0 bases, leaving 7 bases between them. The CDR3 runs to 14 residues. Germline CDR1 SGHRS, CDR2 YFSETQ. Profiling relied on immunoSEQ multiplex PCR, and the TCRdb table lists in-frame clones only, not all of them. Of about 120,000 clones in the sample, roughly 90% were seen once. The chain combines TRBV5-1 with TRBJ2-5; possible D gene TRBD2, 6 bases. The TCR comes from a man in his 70s who had recovered from COVID-19. Material: peripheral blood. DNA for the CDR3: TGCGCCAGCAGCTTGTCTAGCGACCAAGAGACCCAGTACTTC. Its translation is CASSLSSDQETQYF. Filled out from reference TRBV5-1 and TRBJ2-5, the complete variable domain reads KAGVTQTPRYLIKTRGQQVTLSCSPISGHRSVSWYQQTPGQGLQFLFEYFSETQRNKGNFPGRFSGRQFSNSRSEMNVSTLELGDSALYLCASSLSSDQETQYFGPGTRLLVL.